Shown below are 23 T cell receptor beta chains from a single sample sequenced in a study of human T cells and chemical hapten exposure. TCRdb reprocessed the RACE reads via MiXCR and lists one record per CDR3 protein. This repertoire shows 150,000 to 200,000 distinct CDR3 sequences, more than 14% found once; its top ten account for less than 2%. Noted time point: patch test 1, 2 weeks after DPC sensitization. Regarding treatment: therapeutic diphenylcyclopropenone sensitization with weekly scalp DPC. This specimen consisted of whole blood, obtained in connection with sensitization to the hapten diphenylcyclopropenone (DPC). All receptors come from a woman aged 30 to 39 with alopecia areata. Some clones in this sample may be carry-over from other donors' samples.

This clonotype was counted between two and nine times. The rearrangement joins TRBV19 to TRBJ2-2; TRBD1 agrees at 8 bases. V trimming: 4 bases; J trimming: 6 bases; junction bases outside the gene matches: 7. Germline CDR1 LNHDA, CDR2 SQIVND (reference sequence). The CDR3 is 15 residues long. The CDR3, as DNA: TGTGCCAGTAGTACCCAGACAGGGGTTGCCGGGGAGCTGTTTTTT. Translating it yields CASSTQTGVAGELFF. Complete variable domain (other parts from reference TRBV19 and TRBJ2-2): DGGITQSPKYLFRKEGQNVTLSCEQNLNHDAMYWYRQDPGQGLRLIYYSQIVNDFQKGDIAEGYSVSREKKESFPLTVTSAQKNPTAFYLCASSTQTGVAGELFFGEGSRLTVL.

The rearrangement uses TRBV12-3 or TRBV12-4 and TRBJ2-7; D is unresolved. V lost 4 bases to trimming and J lost 1 base, with 8 bases between them. The CDR3 is 13 amino acids. The CDR3 bases are TGTGCCAGCAGTTCCGACTCGTCCTACGAGCAGTACTTC. This codes for CASSSDSSYEQYF.

The V and J genes are TRBV18 and TRBJ1-4, with unresolved D. V was trimmed by 3 bases and J by 2 bases, leaving 7 bases between them. CDR3 size: 14 residues. Germline loops: CDR1 KGHSH, CDR2 LQKENI. CDR3 nucleotides: TGTGCCAGCTCACCGACAAGGACTAATGAAAAACTGTTTTTT. The encoded protein is CASSPTRTNEKLFF.

The V gene is TRBV5-1, the J gene TRBJ2-5, with 8 bases lining up with TRBD1. This CDR3 is built from 16 residues. Germline trimming cut 0 bases from V and 3 bases from J; bases unmatched to any gene: 7. CDR1 is SGHRS, CDR2 YFSETQ, per germline. The CDR3 is CASSLGARGHEETQYF. The CDR3 DNA reads as TGCGCCAGCAGCTTGGGGGCCAGGGGGCATGAAGAGACCCAGTACTTC.

This chain links TRBV7-9 with TRBJ2-3, with TRBD1 matching 7 bases. Germline assignment: CDR1 SEHNR and CDR2 FQNEAQ (reference sequence). This CDR3 is 16 amino acids long. J lost 2 bases, V lost 4 bases, and 9 bases had no gene match. CDR3 coding DNA: TGTGCCAGCAGCTCAATAGGACAGGTTGTCACAGATACGCAGTATTTT. Its protein product is CASSSIGQVVTDTQYF.

The chain carries TRBV28 and TRBJ1-1; 9 bases map to TRBD1. Germline CDR1 and CDR2: MDHEN and SYDVKM. CDR3 size: 16 residues. J was trimmed by 3 bases and V by 6 bases; bases with no gene match: 11. CDR3 nucleotides: TGTGCCAGCAGGAAGGGACAGGGTTGGAGGCACACTGAAGCTTTCTTT. Amino acids: CASRKGQGWRHTEAFF.

At least ten counts were recorded for this clonotype. The DNA of the CDR3 is TGTGCCAGCAGCCAAGATGGGGACGGAAGACGAAACACCATATATTTT. Protein sequence: CASSQDGDGRRNTIYF. The V gene is TRBV14, the J gene TRBJ1-3; D perhaps matches TRBD1 (5 bases). The V gene's germline CDR1 is SGHDN and CDR2 FVKESK. This CDR3 is built from 16 residues. V was cut by 0 bases and J by 5 bases, with 14 bases left in between.

In its sample, this clonotype was seen many times. Here the CDR3 DNA reads TGTGCCAGCAGTTTAGAATTAGCGGGGAATTCACCCCTCCACTTT. Protein sequence: CASSLELAGNSPLHF. The chain has TRBV27 and TRBJ1-6, with D unclear. V was pared by 2 bases and J by 7 bases, with 12 bases between. This CDR3 contains 15 residues. In germline, CDR1 is MNHEY, CDR2 SMNVEV (reference sequence).

This clonotype was seen repeatedly, ten times or more. Germline and junction disagree at one end, which may indicate a read error. This rearrangement joins TRBV5-1 to TRBJ1-1, with 8 bases matching TRBD1. The CDR3 covers 14 residues. CDR1 is SGHRS, CDR2 YFSETQ, per germline. The CDR3 region has the DNA TGTGCCAGCAGCTTGGACAGGGTAGGAACTGAAGCTTTCTTT. Encoded protein: CASSLDRVGTEAFF.

The chain is built from TRBV2 and TRBJ2-2; no firm D call. Between the trimmed V and J ends, which lost 2 bases and 0 bases, there was a span of 7 bases. There are 15 residues in the CDR3. Per germline, CDR1 SNHLY and CDR2 FYNNEI. CDR3 in amino acids: CASSERVANTGELFF. For the CDR3, the DNA is TGTGCCAGCAGTGAACGTGTCGCGAACACCGGGGAGCTGTTTTTT.

This clonotype has only a few counts. The chain links TRBV5-1 to TRBJ2-5, with 12 bases fitting TRBD1. The length of the CDR3 is 17 residues. From germline, CDR1 is SGHRS and CDR2 YFSETQ. Unmatched junction bases numbered 8, after V lost 0 bases and J lost 5 bases. The CDR3 protein is CASSLEGQGARRETQYF. In DNA form, the CDR3 reads TGCGCCAGCAGCTTGGAGGGACAGGGGGCGCGACGGGAGACCCAGTACTTC.

This clonotype was seen only a few times. This sequence joins TRBV7-9 and TRBJ2-7, with TRBD2 matching 7 bases. J lost 5 bases, V lost 5 bases, and 9 bases had no gene match. Germline V gene lookup returns CDR1 SEHNR and CDR2 FQNEAQ (reference sequence). This CDR3 is built from 14 residues. Here the CDR3 reads CASSGEGLSHEQYF. In DNA form, the CDR3 reads TGTGCCAGCAGCGGAGAGGGACTAAGCCACGAGCAGTACTTC. The whole variable domain, filled in from reference TRBV7-9 and TRBJ2-7, reads DTGVSQNPRHKITKRGQNVTFRCDPISEHNRLYWYRQTLGQGPEFLTYFQNEAQLEKSRLLSDRFSAERPKGSFSTLEIQRTEQGDSAMYLCASSGEGLSHEQYFGPGTRLTVT.

This clonotype was seen ten or more times. The CDR3 DNA follows: TGTGCCAGCAGCACCCATAGGGGCCTGGGAGCGGAATACAACACCGGGGAGCTGTTTTTT. Protein: CASSTHRGLGAEYNTGELFF. The chain couples TRBV7-6 to TRBJ2-2; D tentatively reads TRBD1 or TRBD2 (5 bases each). Germline loops: CDR1 SGHVS, CDR2 FNYEAQ. Between the trimmed V and J ends, which lost 5 bases and 2 bases, there was a span of 27 bases. The CDR3 is 20 amino acids.

In this sample, this clonotype turned up a few times. The chain uses TRBV21-1 and TRBJ1-2; the table's D gene call, TRBD1, was not cross checked with the DNA. TRBV21-1 is a pseudogene. The CDR3 covers 15 residues. The CDR3 here is CASRPGQPPNYGYTF. The DNA of the CDR3 is TGTGCCAGCAGACCGGGACAGCCACCTAACTATGGCTACACCTTC.

This clonotype has more than one count but fewer than ten. The chain employs TRBV10-3 and TRBJ1-5, with D possibly being TRBD1 (5 bases). The germline V gene encodes CDR1 ENHRY and CDR2 SYGVKD. This CDR3 is 14 amino acids long. The V gene lost 0 bases and the J gene lost 6 bases, with 9 bases spanning the gap. DNA of the CDR3: TGTGCCATCAGTGAGTCTTTGGGGACTCAGCCCCAGCATTTT. Its translation is CAISESLGTQPQHF.

This clonotype has more than one count but fewer than ten. The chain uses TRBV9 and TRBJ2-3; D gene ambiguous. The CDR3 sequence is 14 residues long. The germline V gene has CDR1 SGDLS and CDR2 YYNGEE. Trimming cost V 6 bases and J 2 bases, with 13 bases left between them. The CDR3 nucleotides read TGTGCCAGCAATTTTAACGATTTCACAGATACGCAGTATTTT. Its translation is CASNFNDFTDTQYF.

This clonotype was counted only a few times. The chain joins TRBV6-2 or TRBV6-3 to TRBJ2-7; D possibly uses TRBD1 or TRBD2 (5 bases each). This CDR3 is built from 13 residues. The V gene's germline CDR1 is MNHEY and CDR2 SVGEGT. V shed 8 bases and J shed 0 bases, with 11 bases lying between them. The CDR3 reads CASRDGYSYEQYF. CDR3 DNA: TGTGCCAGCCGGGACGGATACTCCTACGAGCAGTACTTC.

This clonotype was seen ten or more times. The genes are TRBV29-1 and TRBJ2-1, with D tentatively TRBD2 (5 bases). The V end lost 7 bases, the J end lost 10 bases, and 20 bases lay between the germline ends. The CDR3 totals 13 residues. Germline V gene lookup returns CDR1 SQVTM and CDR2 ANQGSEA. CDR3 sequence reads: CSGRPILGSEQFF. The DNA for the CDR3 is TGCAGCGGCCGCCCGATACTAGGATCGGAGCAGTTCTTC.

This clonotype turned up a few times. The CDR3, as DNA: TGTGCCATCAGTGCGGAGGCTACCGGGGAGCTGTTTTTT. It codes for CAISAEATGELFF. This chain connects TRBV10-3 to TRBJ2-2, with TRBD2 as a possible D gene (5 bases). Germline loops: CDR1 ENHRY, CDR2 SYGVKD. V was trimmed by 4 bases and J by 5 bases, leaving 8 bases between them. This CDR3 has 13 residues.

The chain couples TRBV29-1 to TRBJ2-1, with 10 positions matching TRBD2. The junction had 13 bases not matched to a gene; V was cut back by 5 bases and J by 9 bases. CDR3 length: 15 amino acids. Germline-derived CDR1 and CDR2 are SQVTM and ANQGSEA. The DNA for the CDR3 is TGCAGCGTTTCTCTAGCGGGAGCTCTACACGGTGAGCAGTTCTTC. This translates into CSVSLAGALHGEQFF.

This clonotype has a handful of counts. This chain links TRBV7-2 with TRBJ1-4; D is possibly TRBD1 (5 bases). The CDR3 spans 14 residues. Germline loops: CDR1 SGHTA, CDR2 FQGNSA. Trimming took off 6 bases at V and 4 bases at J, with 12 bases between the two ends. The CDR3 region has the DNA TGTGCCAGCAGTCCCGGGACCCATAATGAAAAACTGTTTTTT. Translated, it gives CASSPGTHNEKLFF.

This clonotype appeared a few times. The chain is built from TRBV20-1 and TRBJ2-7, with D hard to call. The germline V gene encodes CDR1 DFQATT and CDR2 SNEGSKA (reference sequence). The CDR3 totals 14 residues. V was shortened by 0 bases and J by 0 bases, with 9 bases between the two germline ends. The CDR3 loop is CSAREEGNSYEQYF. The CDR3 bases are TGCAGTGCTAGAGAGGAAGGAAACTCCTACGAGCAGTACTTC.

This chain uses TRBV7-6 with TRBJ2-7, with 8 bases matching TRBD1. Germline loops: CDR1 SGHVS, CDR2 FNYEAQ. The J segment lost 7 bases and the V segment lost 1 base, leaving 9 bases of the junction unmatched. This CDR3 contains 15 residues. The CDR3 spells CASSLVGQGVGEQYF. The CDR3 region has the DNA TGTGCCAGCAGCTTAGTTGGACAGGGAGTCGGGGAGCAGTACTTC.